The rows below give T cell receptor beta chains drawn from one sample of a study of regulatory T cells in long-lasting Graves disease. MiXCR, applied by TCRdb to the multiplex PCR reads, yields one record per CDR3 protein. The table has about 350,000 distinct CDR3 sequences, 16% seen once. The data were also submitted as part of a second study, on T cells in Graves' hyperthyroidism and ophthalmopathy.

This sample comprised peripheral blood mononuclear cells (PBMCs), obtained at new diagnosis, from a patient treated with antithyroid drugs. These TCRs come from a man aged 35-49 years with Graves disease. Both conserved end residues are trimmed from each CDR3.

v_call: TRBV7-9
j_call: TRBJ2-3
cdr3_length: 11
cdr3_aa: ASSFPGTSVKY

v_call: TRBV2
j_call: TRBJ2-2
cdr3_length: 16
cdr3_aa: ASSEASAGGQRTGELF

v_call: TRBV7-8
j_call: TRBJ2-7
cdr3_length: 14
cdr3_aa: ASSRVGTSGSYEQY

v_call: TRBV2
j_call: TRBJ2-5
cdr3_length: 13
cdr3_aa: ASSAQGLTQETQY

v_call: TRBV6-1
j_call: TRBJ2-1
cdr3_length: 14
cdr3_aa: ASSEKAGPSYNEQF

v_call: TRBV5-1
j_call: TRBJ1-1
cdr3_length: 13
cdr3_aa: ASSLGAGASIEAF

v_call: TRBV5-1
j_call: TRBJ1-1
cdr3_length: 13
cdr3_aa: ASSLLGPPNTEAF

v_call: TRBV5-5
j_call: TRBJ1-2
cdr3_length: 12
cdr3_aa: ASSAAGQGYGYT

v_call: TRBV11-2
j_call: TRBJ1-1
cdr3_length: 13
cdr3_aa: ASSLKGQVNTEAF

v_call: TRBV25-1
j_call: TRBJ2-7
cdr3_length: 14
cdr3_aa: AKNLRGGPRGDEQY

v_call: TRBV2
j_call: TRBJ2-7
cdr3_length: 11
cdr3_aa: ASKGRTPYEQY

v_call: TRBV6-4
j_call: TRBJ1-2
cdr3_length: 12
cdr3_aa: ASSWTGANYGYT

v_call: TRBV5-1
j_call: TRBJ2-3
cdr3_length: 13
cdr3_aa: ASSLAQYSTDTQY

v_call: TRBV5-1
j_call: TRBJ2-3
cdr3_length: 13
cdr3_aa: ASSLDPSSADTQY

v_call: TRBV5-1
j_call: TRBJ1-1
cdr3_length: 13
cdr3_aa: ASSLEASMNTEAF

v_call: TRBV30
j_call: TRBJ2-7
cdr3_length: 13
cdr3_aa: AWNRGFSGPYEQY

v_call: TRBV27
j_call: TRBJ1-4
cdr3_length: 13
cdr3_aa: ASSDTRGSNEKLF

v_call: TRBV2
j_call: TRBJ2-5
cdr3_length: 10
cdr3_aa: ASSEFRETQY

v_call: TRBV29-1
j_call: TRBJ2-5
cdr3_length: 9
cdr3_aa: SVVVLETQY

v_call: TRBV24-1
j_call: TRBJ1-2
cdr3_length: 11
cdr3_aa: ATSDSGWPGYT

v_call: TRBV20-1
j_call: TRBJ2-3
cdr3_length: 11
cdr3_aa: SVPGLATDTQY

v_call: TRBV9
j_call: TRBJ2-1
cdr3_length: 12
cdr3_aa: ASSSGPSLNEQF

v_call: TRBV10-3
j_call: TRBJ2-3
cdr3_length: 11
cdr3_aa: AIGTGNTDTQY

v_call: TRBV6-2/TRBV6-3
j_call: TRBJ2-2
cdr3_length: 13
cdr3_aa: ASTPSAANTGELF

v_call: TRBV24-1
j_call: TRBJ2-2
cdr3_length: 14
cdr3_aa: ATSDSGTGTTGELF

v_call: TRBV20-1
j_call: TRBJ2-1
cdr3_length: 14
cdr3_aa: SARVTGGRSYNEQF

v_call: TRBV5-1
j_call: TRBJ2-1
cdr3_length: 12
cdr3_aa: ASSYDSTHNEQF

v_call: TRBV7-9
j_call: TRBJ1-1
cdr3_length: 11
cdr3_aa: ASRGQGNTEAF

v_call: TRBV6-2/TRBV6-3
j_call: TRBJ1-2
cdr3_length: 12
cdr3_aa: ASSYSPDSYGYT

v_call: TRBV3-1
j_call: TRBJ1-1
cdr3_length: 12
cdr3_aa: ASSGQGDNTEAF

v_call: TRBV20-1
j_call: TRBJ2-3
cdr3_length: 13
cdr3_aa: SAIRLAGAADTQY

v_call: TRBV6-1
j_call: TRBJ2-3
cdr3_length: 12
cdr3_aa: ASSPTSSTDTQY

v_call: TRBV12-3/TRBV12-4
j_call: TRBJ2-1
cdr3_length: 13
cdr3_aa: ASSPRGDAYNEQF

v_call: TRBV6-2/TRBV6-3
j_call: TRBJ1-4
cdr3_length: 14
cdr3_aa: ASLSTGRSTNEKLF

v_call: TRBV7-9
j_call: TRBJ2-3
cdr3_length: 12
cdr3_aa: ASSPRGGQYTQY